This T cell receptor (beta chain) appears in the sequencing data of a study of shared clonotypes between healthy human individuals. V lost 5 bases and J lost 8, with 12 bases in between. This CDR3 has 13 amino acids. Germline values: CDR1 SGHVS, CDR2 FQNEAQ. Assay used: immunoSEQ multiplex PCR; TCRdb lists only in-frame clones, some missing. The top ten clones hold roughly 13% of a sample with 470,000 or so clones, roughly 80% of them seen once. This clonotype was obtained from a woman between 40 and 50 years old in good health. Some clones in this sample may be carry-over from other donors' samples. The V call is TRBV7-8, the J call TRBJ1-4; D not certain. The specimen sequenced was PBMCs. The DNA of the CDR3 is TGTGCCAGCAGCCCGCGTTTGGAGGAAAAACTGTTTTTT. Its protein is CASSPRLEEKLFF.